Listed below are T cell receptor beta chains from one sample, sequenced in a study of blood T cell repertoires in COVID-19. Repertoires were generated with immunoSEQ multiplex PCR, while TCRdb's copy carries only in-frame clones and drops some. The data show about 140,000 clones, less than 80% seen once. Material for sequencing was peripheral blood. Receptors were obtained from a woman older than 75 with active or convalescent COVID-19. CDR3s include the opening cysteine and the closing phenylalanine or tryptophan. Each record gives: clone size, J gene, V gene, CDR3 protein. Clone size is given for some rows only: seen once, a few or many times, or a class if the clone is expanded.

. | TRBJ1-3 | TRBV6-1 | CASSGSIFKGPGNTIYF
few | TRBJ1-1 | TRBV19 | CASSIGATVNTEAFF
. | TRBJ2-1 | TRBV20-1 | CSARRNEQFF
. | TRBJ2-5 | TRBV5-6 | CASSLRGGLGETQYF
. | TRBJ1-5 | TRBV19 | CASSRTGANQPQHF
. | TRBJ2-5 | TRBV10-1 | CASSESGSGGTQYF
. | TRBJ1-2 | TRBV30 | CAWWKGVSYGYTF
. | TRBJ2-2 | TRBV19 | CASSTPFGTSGIVSTGELFF
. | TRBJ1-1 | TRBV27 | CASSTGTGLFPEAFF
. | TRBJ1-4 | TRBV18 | CASSPTLDRAANEKLFF
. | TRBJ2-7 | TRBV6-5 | CASSPQGQIYEQYF
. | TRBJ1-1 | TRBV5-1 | CASSLSFRENTEAFF
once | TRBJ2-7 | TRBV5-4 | CASSLGSGGPYEQYF
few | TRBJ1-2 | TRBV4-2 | CASSQDGGYGYTF
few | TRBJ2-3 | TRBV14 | CASSQESSGGNTQYF
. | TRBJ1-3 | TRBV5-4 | CASSAWGNGNTIYF
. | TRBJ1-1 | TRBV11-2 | CASSQRVGTEAFF
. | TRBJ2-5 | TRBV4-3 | CASSQVGGSQETQYF
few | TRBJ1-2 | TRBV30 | CAWREGARYGYTF
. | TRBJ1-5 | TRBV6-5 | CASRRDRGNNQPQHF
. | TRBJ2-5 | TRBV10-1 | CASSESPGGTQYF
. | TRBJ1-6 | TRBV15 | CATSRDGQGDSPLHF
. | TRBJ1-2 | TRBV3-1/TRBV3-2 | CASSGEGLNYGYTF
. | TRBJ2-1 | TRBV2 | CASGQTEQFF
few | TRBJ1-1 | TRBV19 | CASSRDRAREAFF
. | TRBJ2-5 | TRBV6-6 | CASSSQGGGMETQYF
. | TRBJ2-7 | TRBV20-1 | CSARGQYEQYF
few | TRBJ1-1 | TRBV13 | CASSLRQGSNLGWSEAFF
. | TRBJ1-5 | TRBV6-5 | CASSHQGISNQPQHF
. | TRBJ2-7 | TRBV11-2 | CASSLRAGHSYEQYF
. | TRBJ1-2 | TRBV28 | CASSRQGTGWDGYTF
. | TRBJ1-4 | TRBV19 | CASSNPGRSKLFF
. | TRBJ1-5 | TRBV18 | CASSTGGPYSNQPQHF
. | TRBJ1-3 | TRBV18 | CASSELDRATGNTIYF
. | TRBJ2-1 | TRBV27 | CASSWTSGAKNEQFF
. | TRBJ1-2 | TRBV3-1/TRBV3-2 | CASSQGLQGPTYGYTF